The 7 T cell receptor beta chains below were found in one sample sequenced in a study of identical twins. TCRdb reanalysed the 5' RACE reads using MiXCR and keeps one entry per CDR3 protein. Altogether roughly 200,000 distinct CDR3 sequences are present, approximately 16% being singletons, with the ten largest covering roughly two fifths. This sample was also put to use in a study of T cells expressing NK-cell markers.

The sample consisted of CD8+ T cells sorted from blood. All receptors come from a woman aged 18-30 years in good health.

The chain has TRBV10-2 and TRBJ2-1; D might be TRBD1 (5 bases). CDR1 is WSHSY, CDR2 SAAADI, per germline. V lost 8 bases, J lost 6 bases, and 8 bases lay in between. The CDR3 contains 11 residues. CDR3 bases: TGCGCCAGCGGAGACAGCAATGAGCAGTTCTTC. Translation gives CASGDSNEQFF.

There are many counts of this clonotype. The gene calls are TRBV24-1 and TRBJ2-1; 7 nucleotides line up with TRBD1. The CDR3 consists of 14 residues. The trim removed 3 bases at V and 7 bases at J, leaving 5 bases unmatched. In germline, CDR1 is KGHDR, CDR2 SFDVKD. CDR3 residues: CATSDRDSPNEQFF. The CDR3 nucleotides are TGTGCCACCAGTGATCGGGACAGCCCGAATGAGCAGTTCTTC.

This clonotype has more than one count but fewer than ten. V gene TRBV10-3 combines with J gene TRBJ2-7; TRBD1 aligns across 10 bases. CDR1 is ENHRY and CDR2 is SYGVKD in the germline V gene. V gave up 3 bases and J gave up 3 bases; unmatched junction bases: 5. The CDR3 spans 15 residues. DNA for the CDR3: TGTGCCATCAGTGATGGAGGGGACAGGGGCTACGAGCAGTACTTC. Protein product: CAISDGGDRGYEQYF.

This clonotype has more than one count but fewer than ten. The chain carries TRBV5-1 and TRBJ2-3; 8 bases map to TRBD2. The CDR3 extends over 16 amino acids. V lost 0 bases to trimming and J lost 2 bases; unmatched junction nucleotides: 5. Per germline, CDR1 SGHRS and CDR2 YFSETQ. CDR3 region: CASSLAAGGNTDTQYF. In nucleotides, the CDR3 is TGCGCCAGCAGCTTGGCCGCGGGGGGTAACACAGATACGCAGTATTTT.

The J gene is TRBJ2-1, the V gene TRBV3-1; 11 nucleotides agree with TRBD2. This CDR3 contains 15 residues. Germline V lookup: CDR1 LGHDT, CDR2 YNNKEL (reference sequence). Trimming removed 7 bases from V and 3 bases from J; junction bases left unmatched: 5. The CDR3 nucleotides are TGTGCCAGCAACCTAGCGGGAGGAAGCTACAATGAGCAGTTCTTC. Its translation: CASNLAGGSYNEQFF.

The table lists this clonotype with many counts. The chain joins TRBV11-1 to TRBJ1-2, with 7 bases fitting TRBD1. This CDR3 region has 18 residues. Per germline, CDR1 SGHAT and CDR2 FQDESV (reference sequence). V lost 4 bases and J lost 7; bases outside the gene matches: 21. The CDR3 reads CASSSPHSTGTELGGYTF. The CDR3 nucleotides read TGTGCCAGCAGCTCCCCCCACTCAACCGGGACAGAACTTGGTGGCTACACCTTC.

V and J are TRBV6-4 and TRBJ1-2; the match to TRBD1 covers 8 bases. V shed 5 bases and J 4 bases; nucleotides not matched to a gene: 6. The CDR3 is made up of 14 amino acids. CDR1 and CDR2 (germline): MRHNA, SNTAGT. The CDR3 spells CASSPAGTGYGYTF. CDR3 nucleotide sequence: TGTGCCAGCAGTCCAGCCGGGACAGGCTATGGCTACACCTTC.